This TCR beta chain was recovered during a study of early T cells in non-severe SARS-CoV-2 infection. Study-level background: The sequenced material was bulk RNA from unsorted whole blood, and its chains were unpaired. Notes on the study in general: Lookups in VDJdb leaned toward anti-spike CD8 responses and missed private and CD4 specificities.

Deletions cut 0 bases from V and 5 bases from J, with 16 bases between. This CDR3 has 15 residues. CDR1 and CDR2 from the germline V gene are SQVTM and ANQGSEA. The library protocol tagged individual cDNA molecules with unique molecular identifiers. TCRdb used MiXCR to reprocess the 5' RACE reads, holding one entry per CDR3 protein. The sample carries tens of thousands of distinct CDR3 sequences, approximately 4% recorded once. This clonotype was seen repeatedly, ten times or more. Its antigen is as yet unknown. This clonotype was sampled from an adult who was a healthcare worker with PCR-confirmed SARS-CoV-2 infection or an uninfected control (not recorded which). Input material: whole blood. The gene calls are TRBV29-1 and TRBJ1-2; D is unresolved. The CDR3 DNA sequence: TGCAGCGTTGAAGATATCACAGAGATAGTTTATGGCTACACCTTC. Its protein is CSVEDITEIVYGYTF.